This T cell receptor beta chain emerged from a study of control samples from healthy donors and cancer patients. Some clones are missing from TCRdb's copy, which holds only in-frame ones; the method was immunoSEQ multiplex PCR. The sample records about 120,000 clones, more than 85% being singletons. This clone appeared once. The CDR3 spans 14 residues. CDR1 and CDR2 from the germline V gene are SGHTA and FQGTGA. J gave up 1 base and V 3 bases, and 1 base lay outside the gene matches. V is TRBV7-3 and J is TRBJ2-3; 7 bases match TRBD1. Specimen: blood. The TCR sequence derives from a man aged 18 to 35 in good health. The CDR3 loop reads CASSFDRGTDTQYF. DNA for the CDR3: TGTGCCAGCAGCTTCGACAGGGGCACAGATACGCAGTATTTT.